Listed below are T cell receptor beta chains from one sample, sequenced in a study of T-cell reconstitution after alpha-beta-depleted transplantation in children. TCRdb ran MiXCR on the PCR reads and lists one entry per CDR3 protein. This sample has around 490,000 distinct CDR3 sequences, with roughly 11% found just once. Source: PBMCs, mostly from graft donor cells, taken 180 days after TCRalphabeta/CD19-depleted stem cell transplant. The receptors stem from a female patient aged 2-9 years who had a stem cell transplant for aplastic anemia, so the T cells may come from the graft donor. CDR3s leave out the opening cysteine and the closing phenylalanine or tryptophan.

v_gene,j_gene,CDR3aa
TRBV7-8,TRBJ2-3,ASSLVRTSGIPDTQY
TRBV6-1,TRBJ2-2,ASSHRSSGELF
TRBV2,TRBJ2-1,ASSGPSFYNEQF
TRBV5-1,TRBJ2-1,ASSPGQGTF
TRBV5-6,TRBJ2-5,ASSPIARGQETQY
TRBV28,TRBJ2-6,ASSLGRSSGANVLT
TRBV9,TRBJ2-5,ASSVGGTSGTRETQY
TRBV7-9,TRBJ2-5,ASSGRNRETQY
TRBV28,TRBJ2-1,ASSLESGSYNEQF
TRBV12-3/TRBV12-4,TRBJ2-1,ASRDRLAGGYNEQF
TRBV12-3/TRBV12-4,TRBJ2-1,ASSLRAGGPQVQQF
TRBV6-1,TRBJ2-2,ASSPPSGFSFTGELF
TRBV18,TRBJ1-1,ASSPQPGLATEAF
TRBV19,TRBJ2-2,ASNDRVMNTGELF
TRBV18,TRBJ2-7,ASSPGRDRAIEQY
TRBV3-1,TRBJ2-7,ASSQGRREPYEQY
TRBV20-1,TRBJ2-1,SAPTSGKYNEQF
TRBV28,TRBJ2-1,ASSRPGTSVYNEQF
TRBV12-3/TRBV12-4,TRBJ2-3,ASSPGRGADTQY
TRBV10-3,TRBJ2-7,AISESVAKGSPNEQY